This TCR beta chain was captured in a study of blood T cell repertoires in COVID-19. Study background: Samples of COVID-19 (acute and convalescent) were obtained from the United States, Italy and Spain. The cDNA or gDNA used as material had been derived from T cells, B-cell-depleted T cells, or PBMCs.

Ages ranged from about 18 to 89 years, with residence in around 24 US areas. TCRdb's copy holds only in-frame clones and misses some; the assay was immunoSEQ multiplex PCR. This sample has around 250,000 clones; roughly 85% occur once, and the top ten carry approximately 9.6%. The germline gives CDR1 LGHNA, CDR2 YSLEER. This CDR3 has 14 residues. V lost 0 bases, J lost 6 bases, and 11 bases lay in between. The chain has TRBV4-3 and TRBJ1-2, with D possibly matching TRBD1 (5 bases). The clonotype comes from a woman between 45 and 60 years old with acute COVID-19. Sequenced material: PBMCs or T cells enriched from blood (not recorded which). The CDR3 nucleotides read TGCGCCAGCAGCCAAGAGGGGCGCGCTCATGGCTACACCTTC. This codes for CASSQEGRAHGYTF.